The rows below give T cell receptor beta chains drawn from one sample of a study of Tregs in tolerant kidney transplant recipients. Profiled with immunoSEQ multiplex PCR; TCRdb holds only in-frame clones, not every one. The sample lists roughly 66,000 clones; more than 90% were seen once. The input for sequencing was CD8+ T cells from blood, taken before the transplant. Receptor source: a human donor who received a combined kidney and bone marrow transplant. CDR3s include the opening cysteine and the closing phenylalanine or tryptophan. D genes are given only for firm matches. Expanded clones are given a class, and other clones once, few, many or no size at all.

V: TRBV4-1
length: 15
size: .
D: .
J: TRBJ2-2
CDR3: CASSHQDGGGGELFF
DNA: TGCGCCAGCAGCCACCAAGATGGTGGAGGCGGGGAGCTGTTTTTT

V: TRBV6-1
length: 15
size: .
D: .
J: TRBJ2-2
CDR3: CASSEWGSNTGELFF
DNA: TGTGCCAGCAGTGAATGGGGCTCGAACACCGGGGAGCTGTTTTTT

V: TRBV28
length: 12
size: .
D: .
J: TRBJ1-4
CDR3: CASSQGNEKLFF
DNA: TGTGCCAGCAGCCAGGGTAATGAAAAACTGTTTTTT

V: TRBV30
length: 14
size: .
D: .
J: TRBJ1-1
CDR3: CAWSDQVENTEAFF
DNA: TGTGCCTGGAGTGACCAGGTGGAGAACACTGAAGCTTTCTTT

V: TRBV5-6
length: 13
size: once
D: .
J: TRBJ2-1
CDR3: CASSWGGRGEQFF
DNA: TGTGCCAGCAGCTGGGGGGGGCGCGGGGAGCAGTTCTTC

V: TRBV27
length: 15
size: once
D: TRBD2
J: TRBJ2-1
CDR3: CASTAGGPSYNEQFF
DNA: TGTGCCAGTACAGCGGGGGGGCCCTCCTACAATGAGCAGTTCTTC

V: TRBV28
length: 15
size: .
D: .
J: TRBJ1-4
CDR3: CASSGLTGTNEKLFF
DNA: TGTGCCAGCAGCGGATTGACGGGAACTAATGAAAAACTGTTTTTT

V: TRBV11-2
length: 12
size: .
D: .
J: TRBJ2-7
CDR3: CASSTQAYEQYF
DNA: TGTGCCAGCAGCACACAAGCGTACGAGCAGTACTTC

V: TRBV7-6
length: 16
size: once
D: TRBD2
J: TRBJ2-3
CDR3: CASSLAPSGGPDTQYF
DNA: TGTGCCAGCAGCTTAGCTCCATCGGGAGGGCCAGATACGCAGTATTTT

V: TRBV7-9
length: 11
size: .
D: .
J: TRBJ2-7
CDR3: CASSLSPIMNF
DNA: TGTGCCAGCAGCTTATCCCCTATCATGAACTTC

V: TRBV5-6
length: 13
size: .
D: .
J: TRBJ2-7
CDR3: CASSLINSYEQYF
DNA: TGTGCCAGCAGCTTAATCAACTCCTACGAGCAGTACTTC

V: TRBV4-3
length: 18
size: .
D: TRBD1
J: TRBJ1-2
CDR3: CASSQEDLQGKANYGYTF
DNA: TGCGCCAGCAGCCAAGAGGACCTACAGGGGAAGGCTAACTATGGCTACACCTTC

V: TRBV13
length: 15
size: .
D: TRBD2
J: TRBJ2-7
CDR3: CASSSQGGLAYEQYF
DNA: TGTGCCAGCAGCTCCCAGGGGGGACTAGCGTACGAGCAGTACTTC

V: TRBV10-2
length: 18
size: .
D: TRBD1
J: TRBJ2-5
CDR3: CASRKRTGKSDRGETQYF
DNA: TGCGCCAGCAGAAAGAGGACAGGGAAATCGGACCGTGGTGAGACCCAGTACTTC

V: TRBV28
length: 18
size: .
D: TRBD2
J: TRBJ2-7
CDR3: CASSLRTPYYSGSGEQYF
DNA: TGTGCCAGCAGTTTGAGGACACCCTATTATAGCGGGAGCGGAGAGCAGTACTTC

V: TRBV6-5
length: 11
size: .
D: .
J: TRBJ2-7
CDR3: CASSYLARQYF
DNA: TGTGCCAGCAGCTATCTAGCGCGGCAGTACTTC

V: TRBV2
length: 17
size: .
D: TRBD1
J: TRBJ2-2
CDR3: CARGNWTGRLLTGELFF
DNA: TGTGCCAGGGGGAATTGGACAGGGAGATTGCTCACCGGGGAGCTGTTTTTT

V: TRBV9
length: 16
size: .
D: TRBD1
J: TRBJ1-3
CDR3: CASSVRTGSSGNTIYF
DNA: TGTGCCAGCAGCGTCCGGACAGGTTCCTCTGGAAACACCATATATTTT

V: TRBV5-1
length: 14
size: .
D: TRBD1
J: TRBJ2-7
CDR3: CASSLTGGTNEQYF
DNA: TGCGCCAGCAGCTTGACAGGGGGCACGAACGAGCAGTACTTC

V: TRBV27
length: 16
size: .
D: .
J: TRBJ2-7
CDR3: CASSLSPGSSNYEQYF
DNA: TGTGCCAGCAGTTTATCTCCGGGGTCCTCTAATTACGAGCAGTACTTC

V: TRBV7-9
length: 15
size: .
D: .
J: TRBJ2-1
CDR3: CASSLGDYTYNEQFF
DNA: TGTGCCAGCAGCTTAGGAGACTACACCTACAATGAGCAGTTCTTC

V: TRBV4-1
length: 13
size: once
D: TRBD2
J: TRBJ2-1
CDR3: CASSQETSGGEFF
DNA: TGCGCCAGCAGCCAAGAAACTAGCGGAGGAGAGTTCTTC

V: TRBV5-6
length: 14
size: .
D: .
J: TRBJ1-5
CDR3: CASSFGGVGQPQHF
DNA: TGTGCCAGCAGCTTTGGAGGGGTGGGTCAGCCCCAGCATTTT

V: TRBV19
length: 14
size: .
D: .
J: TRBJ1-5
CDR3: CASSPGNGNQPQHF
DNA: TGTGCCAGTAGCCCAGGCAACGGCAATCAGCCCCAGCATTTT

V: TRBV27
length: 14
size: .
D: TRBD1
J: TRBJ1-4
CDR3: CASSSTGGNEKLFF
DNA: TGTGCCAGCAGTTCAACAGGGGGGAATGAAAAACTGTTTTTT

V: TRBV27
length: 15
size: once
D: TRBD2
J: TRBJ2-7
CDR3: CASSLFSSGRGEQYF
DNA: TGTGCCAGCAGTTTATTCTCTAGCGGGAGGGGCGAGCAGTACTTC

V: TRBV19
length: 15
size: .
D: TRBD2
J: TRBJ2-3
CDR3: CASTLASGWADTQYF
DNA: TGTGCCAGTACGTTAGCTAGCGGGTGGGCAGATACGCAGTATTTT

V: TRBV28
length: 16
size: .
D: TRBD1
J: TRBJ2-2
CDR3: CASSLLWTGLTGELFF
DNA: TGTGCCAGCAGTCTATTATGGACAGGTCTCACCGGGGAGCTGTTTTTT

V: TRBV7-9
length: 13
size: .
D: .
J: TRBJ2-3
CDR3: CASSWTGTDTQYF
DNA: TGTGCCAGCAGCTGGACAGGCACAGATACGCAGTATTTT

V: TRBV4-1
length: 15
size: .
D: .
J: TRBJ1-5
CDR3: CASSRWGDSNQPQHF
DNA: TGCGCCAGCTCCAGATGGGGGGACAGCAATCAGCCCCAGCATTTT

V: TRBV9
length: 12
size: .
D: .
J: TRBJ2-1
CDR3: CASSVRGPEQFF
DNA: TGTGCCAGCAGCGTAAGGGGCCCAGAGCAGTTCTTC

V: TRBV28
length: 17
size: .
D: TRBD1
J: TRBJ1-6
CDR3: CASSSHRGRFHNSPLHF
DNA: TGTGCCAGCAGTTCCCACAGGGGACGGTTCCATAATTCACCCCTCCACTTT

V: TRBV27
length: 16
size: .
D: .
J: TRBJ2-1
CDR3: CASSLGGGPPEDEQFF
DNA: TGTGCCAGCAGTCTAGGGGGGGGACCTCCTGAGGATGAGCAGTTCTTC

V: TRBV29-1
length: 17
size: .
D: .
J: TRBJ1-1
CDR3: CSARDRISGAGNTEAFF
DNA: TGCAGCGCCAGGGACCGGATCAGCGGGGCCGGGAACACTGAAGCTTTCTTT

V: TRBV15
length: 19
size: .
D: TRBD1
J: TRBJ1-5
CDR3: CATSRDRGMRGTGKRPQHF
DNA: TGTGCCACCAGCAGAGATCGCGGGATGCGAGGGACAGGCAAGAGGCCCCAGCATTTT

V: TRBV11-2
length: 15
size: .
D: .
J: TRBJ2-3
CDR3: CASSMNRVSTDTQYF
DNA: TGTGCCAGCAGCATGAACAGGGTTAGCACAGATACGCAGTATTTT

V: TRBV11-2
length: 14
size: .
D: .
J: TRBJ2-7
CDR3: CASSPGGISYEQYF
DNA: TGTGCCAGCAGCCCGGGTGGAATCTCCTACGAGCAGTACTTC

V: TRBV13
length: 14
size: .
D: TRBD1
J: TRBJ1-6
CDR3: CASSSRGTGSPLHF
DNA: TGTGCCAGCAGTTCCAGGGGGACGGGGTCACCCCTCCACTTT

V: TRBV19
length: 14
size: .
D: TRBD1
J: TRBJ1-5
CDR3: CASSDRGSNQPQHF
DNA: TGTGCCAGTTCGGACAGGGGGAGCAATCAGCCCCAGCATTTT

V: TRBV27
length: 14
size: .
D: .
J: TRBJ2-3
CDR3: CASTTTGGVNTQYF
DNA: TGTGCCAGCACCACGACCGGCGGGGTCAATACGCAGTATTTT

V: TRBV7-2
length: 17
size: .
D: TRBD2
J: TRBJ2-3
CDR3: CASSLRLAGVHTDTQYF
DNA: TGTGCCAGCAGCTTAAGACTAGCGGGGGTACACACAGATACGCAGTATTTT